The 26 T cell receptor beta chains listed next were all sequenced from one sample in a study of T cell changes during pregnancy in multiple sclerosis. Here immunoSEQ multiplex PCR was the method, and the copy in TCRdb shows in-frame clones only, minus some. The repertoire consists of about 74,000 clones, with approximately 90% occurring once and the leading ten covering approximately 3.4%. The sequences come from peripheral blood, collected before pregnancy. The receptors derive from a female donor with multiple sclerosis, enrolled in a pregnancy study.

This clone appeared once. CDR3: CASSFGLVVPYNEQFF. In DNA form, the CDR3 reads TGCGCCAGCAGCTTTGGACTAGTGGTCCCCTACAATGAGCAGTTCTTC. The V gene is TRBV5-1, the J gene TRBJ2-1; the match to TRBD2 covers 7 bases. CDR3 length: 16 residues. V trimming: 2 bases; J trimming: 2 bases; junction bases outside the gene matches: 7. Germline CDR1 SGHRS, CDR2 YFSETQ. The full variable domain, rest sourced from reference TRBV5-1 and TRBJ2-1, is KAGVTQTPRYLIKTRGQQVTLSCSPISGHRSVSWYQQTPGQGLQFLFEYFSETQRNKGNFPGRFSGRQFSNSRSEMNVSTLELGDSALYLCASSFGLVVPYNEQFFGPGTRLTVL.

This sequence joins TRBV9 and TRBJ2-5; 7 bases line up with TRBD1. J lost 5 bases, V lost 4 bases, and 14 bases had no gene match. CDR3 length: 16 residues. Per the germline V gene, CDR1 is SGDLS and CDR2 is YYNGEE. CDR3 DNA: TGTGCCAGCAGCCTTCAGTCGGGACAGCCGGCGGAGACCCAGTACTTC. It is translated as CASSLQSGQPAETQYF.

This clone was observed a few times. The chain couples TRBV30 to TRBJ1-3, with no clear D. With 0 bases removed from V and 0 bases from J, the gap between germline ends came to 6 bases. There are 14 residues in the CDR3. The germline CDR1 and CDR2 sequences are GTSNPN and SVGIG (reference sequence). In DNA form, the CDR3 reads TGTGCCTGGAGTGTATTGAGCTCTGGAAACACCATATATTTT. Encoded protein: CAWSVLSSGNTIYF.

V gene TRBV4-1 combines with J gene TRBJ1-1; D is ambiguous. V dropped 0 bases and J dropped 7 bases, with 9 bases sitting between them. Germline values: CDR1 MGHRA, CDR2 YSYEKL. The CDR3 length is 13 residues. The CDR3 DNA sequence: TGCGCCAGCAGCCAAGAGGGCGGACTTGAAGCTTTCTTT. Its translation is CASSQEGGLEAFF.

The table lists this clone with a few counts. The CDR3 DNA sequence: TGTGCCAGCAGTAATATTCGGAGAAGGAACACTGAAGCTTTCTTT. It encodes CASSNIRRRNTEAFF. The rearrangement joins TRBV27 to TRBJ1-1; D gene unclear. From germline, CDR1 is MNHEY and CDR2 SMNVEV (reference sequence). This CDR3 has 15 amino acids. V was cut by 5 bases and J by 1 base, with 14 bases left in between.

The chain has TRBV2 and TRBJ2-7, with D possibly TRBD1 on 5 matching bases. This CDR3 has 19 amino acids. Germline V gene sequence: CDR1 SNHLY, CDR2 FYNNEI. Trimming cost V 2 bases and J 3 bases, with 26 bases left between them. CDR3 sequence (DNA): TGTGCCAGCAGTGAAAAAAGGGGTTCCGTGACTGCCCATTACTACGAGCAGTACTTC. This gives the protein CASSEKRGSVTAHYYEQYF.

The CDR3 spells CASSHGLAGYTDTQYF. CDR3 DNA: TGTGCCAGCAGCCACGGACTAGCGGGATACACAGATACGCAGTATTTT. The rearrangement links TRBV14 to TRBJ2-3, with 12 positions matching TRBD2. The germline CDR1 and CDR2 sequences are SGHDN and FVKESK. CDR3 size: 16 residues. The J segment lost 2 bases and the V segment lost 3 bases, leaving 3 bases of the junction unmatched.

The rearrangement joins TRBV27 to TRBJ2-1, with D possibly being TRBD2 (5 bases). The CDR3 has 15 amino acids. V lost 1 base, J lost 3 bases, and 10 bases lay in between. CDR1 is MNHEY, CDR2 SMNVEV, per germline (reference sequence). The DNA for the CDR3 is TGTGCCAGCAGTTTATGGAGCGGAAACTACAATGAGCAGTTCTTC. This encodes CASSLWSGNYNEQFF.

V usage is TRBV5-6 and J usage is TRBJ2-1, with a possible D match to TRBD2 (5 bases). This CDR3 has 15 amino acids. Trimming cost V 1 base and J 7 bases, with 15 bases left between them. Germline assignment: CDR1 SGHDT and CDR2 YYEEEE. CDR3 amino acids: CASSLRRHTVNEQFF. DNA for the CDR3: TGTGCCAGCAGCTTGCGGAGGCATACCGTTAATGAGCAGTTCTTC.

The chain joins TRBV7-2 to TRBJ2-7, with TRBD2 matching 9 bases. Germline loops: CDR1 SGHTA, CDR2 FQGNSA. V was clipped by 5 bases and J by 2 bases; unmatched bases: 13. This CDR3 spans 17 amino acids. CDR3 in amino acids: CASSLPGSGRPPYEQYF. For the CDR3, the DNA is TGTGCCAGCAGCCTGCCGGGTAGCGGGAGACCACCCTACGAGCAGTACTTC. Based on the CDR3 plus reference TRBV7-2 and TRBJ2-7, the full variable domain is GAGVSQSPSNKVTEKGKDVELRCDPISGHTALYWYRQSLGQGLEFLIYFQGNSAPDKSGLPSDRFSAERTGGSVSTLTIQRTQQEDSAVYLCASSLPGSGRPPYEQYFGPGTRLTVT.

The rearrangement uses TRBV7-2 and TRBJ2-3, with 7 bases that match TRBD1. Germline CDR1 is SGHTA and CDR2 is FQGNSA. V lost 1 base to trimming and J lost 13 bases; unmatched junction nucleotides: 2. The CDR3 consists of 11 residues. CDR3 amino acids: CASSLDRGKYF. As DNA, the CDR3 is TGTGCCAGCAGCTTAGACAGGGGCAAGTATTTT.

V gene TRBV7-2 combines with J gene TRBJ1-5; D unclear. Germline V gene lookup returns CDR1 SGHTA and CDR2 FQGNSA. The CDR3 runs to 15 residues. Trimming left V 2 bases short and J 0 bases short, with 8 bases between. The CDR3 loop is CASSLLSDSNQPQHF. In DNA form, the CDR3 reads TGTGCCAGCAGCTTATTGTCAGATAGCAATCAGCCCCAGCATTTT.

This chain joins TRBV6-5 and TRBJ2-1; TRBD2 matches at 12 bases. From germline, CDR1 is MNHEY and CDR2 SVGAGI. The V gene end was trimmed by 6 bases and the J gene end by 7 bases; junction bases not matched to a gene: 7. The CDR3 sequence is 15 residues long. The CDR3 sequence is CASSSGTSGRNEQFF. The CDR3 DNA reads TGTGCCAGCAGCTCTGGAACTAGCGGGAGGAATGAGCAGTTCTTC.

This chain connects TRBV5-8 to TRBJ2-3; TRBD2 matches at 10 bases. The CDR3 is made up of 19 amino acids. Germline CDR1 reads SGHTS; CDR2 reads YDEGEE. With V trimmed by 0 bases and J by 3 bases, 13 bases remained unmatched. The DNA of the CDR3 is TGTGCCAGCAGCTTGGGAAGGCTCAGCGGGGGGGCCGGGACAGATACGCAGTATTTT. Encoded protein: CASSLGRLSGGAGTDTQYF.

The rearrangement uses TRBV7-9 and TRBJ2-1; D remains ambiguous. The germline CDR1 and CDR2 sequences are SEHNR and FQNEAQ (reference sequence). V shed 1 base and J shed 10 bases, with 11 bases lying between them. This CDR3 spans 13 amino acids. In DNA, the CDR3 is TGTGCCAGCAGCTTAGGTCCGAAACAAGAGCAGTTCTTC. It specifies CASSLGPKQEQFF. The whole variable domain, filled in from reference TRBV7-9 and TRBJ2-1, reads DTGVSQNPRHKITKRGQNVTFRCDPISEHNRLYWYRQTLGQGPEFLTYFQNEAQLEKSRLLSDRFSAERPKGSFSTLEIQRTEQGDSAMYLCASSLGPKQEQFFGPGTRLTVL.

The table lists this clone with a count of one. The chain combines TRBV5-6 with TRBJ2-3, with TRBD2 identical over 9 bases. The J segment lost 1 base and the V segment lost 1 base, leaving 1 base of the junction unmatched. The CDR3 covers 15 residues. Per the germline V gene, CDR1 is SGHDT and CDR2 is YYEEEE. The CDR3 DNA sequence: TGTGCCAGCAGCTTGCGGACTAGCGGCACAGATACGCAGTATTTT. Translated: CASSLRTSGTDTQYF. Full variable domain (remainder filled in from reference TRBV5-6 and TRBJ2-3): DAGVTQSPTHLIKTRGQQVTLRCSPKSGHDTVSWYQQALGQGPQFIFQYYEEEERQRGNFPDRFSGHQFPNYSSELNVNALLLGDSALYLCASSLRTSGTDTQYFGPGTRLTVL.

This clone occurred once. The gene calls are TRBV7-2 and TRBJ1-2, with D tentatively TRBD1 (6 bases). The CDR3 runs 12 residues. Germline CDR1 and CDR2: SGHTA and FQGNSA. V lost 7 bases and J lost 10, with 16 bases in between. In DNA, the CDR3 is TGTGCCAGCACCTATCCGGGGGGCGACTACACCTTC. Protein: CASTYPGGDYTF.

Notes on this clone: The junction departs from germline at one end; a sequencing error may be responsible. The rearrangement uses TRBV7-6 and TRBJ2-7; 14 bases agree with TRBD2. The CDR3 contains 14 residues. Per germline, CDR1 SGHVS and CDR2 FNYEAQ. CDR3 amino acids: CASSLGLAGEEPYF. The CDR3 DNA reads TGTGCCAGCAGTTTGGGACTAGCGGGAGAAGAGCCGTACTTC. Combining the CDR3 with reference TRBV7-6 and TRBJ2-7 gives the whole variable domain GAGVSQSPRYKVTKRGQDVALRCDPISGHVSLYWYRQALGQGPEFLTYFNYEAQQDKSGLPNDRFSAERPEGSISTLTIQRTEQRDSAMYRCASSLGLAGEEPYFGPGTRLTVT.

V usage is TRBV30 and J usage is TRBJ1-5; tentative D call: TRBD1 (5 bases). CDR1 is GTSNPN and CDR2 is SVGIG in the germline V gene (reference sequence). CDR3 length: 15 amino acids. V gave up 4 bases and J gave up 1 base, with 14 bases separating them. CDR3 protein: CAWTLGAGSNQPQHF. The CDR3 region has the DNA TGTGCCTGGACTCTCGGAGCAGGGAGCAATCAGCCCCAGCATTTT.

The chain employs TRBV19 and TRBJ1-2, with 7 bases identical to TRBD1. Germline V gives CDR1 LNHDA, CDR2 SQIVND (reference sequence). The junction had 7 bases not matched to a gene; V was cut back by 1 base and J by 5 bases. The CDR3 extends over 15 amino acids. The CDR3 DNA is TGTGCCAGTAGTATAGCGGCGACAGGGAGATATGGCTACACCTTC. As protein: CASSIAATGRYGYTF.

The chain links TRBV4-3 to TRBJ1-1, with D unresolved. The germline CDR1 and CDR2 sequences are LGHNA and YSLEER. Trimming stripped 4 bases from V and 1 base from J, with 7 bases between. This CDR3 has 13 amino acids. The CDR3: CASSPRRNTEAFF. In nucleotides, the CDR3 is TGCGCCAGCAGCCCACGGAGGAACACTGAAGCTTTCTTT.

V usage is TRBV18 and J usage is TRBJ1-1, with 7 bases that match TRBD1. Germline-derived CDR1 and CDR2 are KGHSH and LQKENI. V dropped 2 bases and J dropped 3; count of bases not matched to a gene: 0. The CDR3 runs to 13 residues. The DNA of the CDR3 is TGTGCCAGCTCACCAGGGACAGACACTGAAGCTTTCTTT. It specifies CASSPGTDTEAFF.

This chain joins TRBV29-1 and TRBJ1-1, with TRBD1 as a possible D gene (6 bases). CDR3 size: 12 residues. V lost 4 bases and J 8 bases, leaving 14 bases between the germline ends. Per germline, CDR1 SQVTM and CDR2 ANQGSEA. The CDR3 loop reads CSVGEGGQEAFF. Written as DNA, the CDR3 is TGCAGCGTTGGGGAGGGGGGGCAAGAAGCTTTCTTT.

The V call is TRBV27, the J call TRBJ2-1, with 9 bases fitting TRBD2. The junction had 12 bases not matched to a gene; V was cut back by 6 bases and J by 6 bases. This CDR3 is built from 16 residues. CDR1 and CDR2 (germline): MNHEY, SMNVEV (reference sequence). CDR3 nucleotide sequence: TGTGCCAGCAGGAGGCGGGGGGGCGATATAGTCAATGAGCAGTTCTTC. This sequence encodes CASRRRGGDIVNEQFF.

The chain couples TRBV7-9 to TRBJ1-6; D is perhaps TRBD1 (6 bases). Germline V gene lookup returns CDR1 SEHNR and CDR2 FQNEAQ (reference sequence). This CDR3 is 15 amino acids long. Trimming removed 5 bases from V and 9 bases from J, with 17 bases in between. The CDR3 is CASSRRQDGSSPLHF. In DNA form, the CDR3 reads TGTGCCAGCAGCCGTCGACAGGACGGGTCTTCACCCCTCCACTTT.

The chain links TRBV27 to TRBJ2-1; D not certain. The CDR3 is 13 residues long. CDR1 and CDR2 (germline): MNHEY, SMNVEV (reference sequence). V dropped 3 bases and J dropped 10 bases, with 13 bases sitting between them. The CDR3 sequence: CASSFYPESEQFF. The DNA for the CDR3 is TGTGCCAGCAGTTTTTATCCGGAGTCAGAGCAGTTCTTC.